This is a list of T cell receptor beta chains from one sample in a study of cytomegalovirus exposure and HLA in healthy donors. The table came from immunoSEQ multiplex PCR; TCRdb's copy has only in-frame clones and leaves some out. In the table there are around 400,000 clones, approximately 90% of which are singletons. What was sequenced was PBMCs. These receptors all come from a woman under 30 in good health and CMV-seronegative. Each CDR3 is given with its conserved first and last residue. The order of the fields is J gene, clone size, V gene, D gene, CDR3 protein, CDR3 DNA. D genes are given only for firm matches. Not every row has a clone size; where given, it reads once, few, many or a size class.

TRBJ2-1 | - | TRBV10-3 | - | CAIAGALSGGVSSYNEQFF | TGTGCCATTGCCGGGGCCCTTAGCGGTGGTGTAAGCTCCTACAATGAGCAGTTCTTC
TRBJ2-5 | - | TRBV19 | - | CASSIGGVMETQYF | TGTGCCAGTAGTATCGGAGGGGTAATGGAGACCCAGTACTTC
TRBJ2-7 | - | TRBV27 | TRBD1 | CASSLTPGQGFYEQYF | TGTGCCAGCAGTTTAACCCCGGGACAGGGGTTTTACGAGCAGTACTTC
TRBJ1-6 | - | TRBV5-1 | - | CASRALRVDSPLHF | TGCGCCAGCAGGGCCTTACGGGTAGACTCACCCCTCCACTTT
TRBJ2-7 | - | TRBV2 | TRBD2 | CASKGSSGSHEQYF | TGTGCCAGCAAAGGGTCTAGCGGGAGCCACGAGCAGTACTTC
TRBJ2-1 | few | TRBV14 | - | CASSETSRAFLRVEQFF | TGTGCCAGCAGCGAAACCAGTCGCGCGTTTTTGAGGGTTGAGCAGTTCTTC
TRBJ1-1 | - | TRBV7-8 | - | CASSPGGHTEAFF | TGTGCCAGCAGCCCGGGGGGTCACACTGAAGCTTTCTTT
TRBJ1-2 | - | TRBV27 | TRBD1 | CASSWTGMMDYGYTF | TGTGCCAGCTCGTGGACAGGGATGATGGACTATGGCTACACCTTC
TRBJ2-5 | once | TRBV19 | TRBD1 | CASSGTGETQYF | TGTGCCAGTAGTGGGACAGGGGAGACCCAGTACTTC
TRBJ1-2 | - | TRBV28 | TRBD1 | CASSPPGTGDDGYTF | TGTGCCAGCAGTCCCCCCGGGACAGGGGATGACGGCTACACCTTC